One T cell receptor beta chain is described in this entry. As handled by the study authors: Estimation of nucleated cell counts relied on the amplification of reference gene primers. Libraries were prepared by immunoSEQ multiplex PCR; TCRdb keeps only in-frame clonotypes and omits some of them. D and trimming were read from the DNA, whereas the V and J calls and clone size are those reported in that table. The sample holds 200,000 to 250,000 clones, around four fifths seen once. The sample originates from a study of blood T cell repertoires in COVID-19. Germline V gene lookup returns CDR1 SNHLY and CDR2 FYNNEI. The CDR3 sequence is 14 residues long. The trim removed 6 bases at V and 7 bases at J, leaving 11 bases unmatched.

This clonotype originated in an elderly woman with COVID-19, enrolled during active disease. Specimen: peripheral blood. This sequence joins TRBV2 and TRBJ1-2; 7 bases match TRBD1. The CDR3 reads CASSSQGTEGGYTF. CDR3 bases: TGTGCCAGCAGCTCACAGGGGACGGAAGGTGGCTACACCTTC.